The sequence of this T cell receptor (beta chain) was determined in a study of regulatory T cells in long-lasting Graves disease. For the study at large: Patients with new Graves' disease had used antithyroid drugs below 3 months. Study findings and constraints: Persistent Graves' patients showed a TCR diversity that was lower than that of newly diagnosed ones.

The sample holds many counts of this clonotype. Its antigen is unknown. Combining iRepertoire HTBI primers with Arm-PCR of CDR3 regions, the authors built TCR beta libraries. TCRdb fed the multiplex PCR reads into MiXCR, producing one record per CDR3 protein. Among 390,000 or so distinct CDR3 sequences listed, about 11% were seen once. Time point defined: newly diagnosed GD, antithyroid drugs for less than 3 months. Scientists built the TCR library using RNA that was extracted from PBMCs. A further study also used this sample, focusing on T cells in Graves' hyperthyroidism and ophthalmopathy. From that report: Each patient was aged 18 to 65 and had newly diagnosed hyperthyroidism of under 2 months' duration.

The sequence was obtained from a woman between 18 and 29 years old with Graves disease. The input for sequencing was peripheral blood mononuclear cells (PBMCs), taken at new diagnosis, from a patient treated with antithyroid drugs.

The CDR3 nucleotides are TGTGCCAGCAGCAAGGGGGCGCGAGCAGATACGCAGTATTTT. Protein: CASSKGARADTQYF. V and J are TRBV11-2 and TRBJ2-3; TRBD1 agrees at 7 bases. CDR1 SGHAT and CDR2 FQNNGV come from the germline V gene. The length of the CDR3 is 14 residues. After removal of 5 bases from V and 4 bases from J, the junction contained 6 bases not matched to a gene.